The 32 T cell receptor beta chains below were found in one sample sequenced in a study of spatial heterogeneity in lung cancer. TCRdb re-called the 5' RACE reads with MiXCR, one entry per CDR3 protein. This sample has fewer than 6,000 distinct CDR3 sequences, with around 26% found just once. Time point reported: sample taken at primary tumor resection. Whole RNA came from tumor, nontumor lung or frozen PBMC and was sequenced without being sorted. Material: PBMCs, obtained at surgery. The receptors were gathered from a male donor with early-stage non-small cell lung cancer.

In this sample, this clonotype is medium-sized. The genes are TRBV6-2 or TRBV6-3 and TRBJ2-7; D not certain. The CDR3 sequence is 14 residues long. V was shortened by 3 bases and J by 0 bases, with 9 bases between the two germline ends. The V gene's germline CDR1 is MNHEY and CDR2 SVGEGT. CDR3 bases: TGTGCCAGCAGTTATGTCCCAGACTCCTACGAGCAGTACTTC. Its translation is CASSYVPDSYEQYF.

By proportion, this clonotype is medium-sized. The chain couples TRBV24-1 to TRBJ2-7, with a tentative D call TRBD1 (6 bases). CDR1 and CDR2 (germline): KGHDR, SFDVKD. Trimming stripped 4 bases from V and 4 bases from J, with 19 bases between. The CDR3 has 16 amino acids. The CDR3 DNA reads as TGTGCCACCAGTGAAATAACCGCCACCAGGGGTTACGAGCAGTACTTC. Protein sequence: CATSEITATRGYEQYF.

In its sample, this clonotype was seen a few times. V is TRBV5-1 and J is TRBJ2-1; D is unclear. The germline gives CDR1 SGHRS, CDR2 YFSETQ. This CDR3 comprises 16 residues. The V end lost 4 bases, the J end lost 3 bases, and 17 bases lay between the germline ends. The CDR3 sequence is CASSPQARMFYNEQFF. The DNA of the CDR3 is TGCGCCAGCAGCCCGCAAGCCCGGATGTTCTACAATGAGCAGTTCTTC.

There are many counts of this clonotype. The J gene is TRBJ1-1, the V gene TRBV7-6; tentative D call: TRBD1 (5 bases). Germline CDR1 and CDR2: SGHVS and FNYEAQ. The V gene lost 5 bases and the J gene lost 4 bases, with 17 bases spanning the gap. This CDR3 is built from 15 residues. CDR3 sequence reads: CASSPSWGRGTEAFF. DNA of the CDR3: TGTGCCAGCAGCCCTTCTTGGGGTAGGGGCACTGAAGCTTTCTTT.

By its share, this clonotype is medium-sized. The genes are TRBV20-1 and TRBJ2-7; 8 nucleotides agree with TRBD1. CDR1 and CDR2 (germline): DFQATT, SNEGSKA (reference sequence). The CDR3 runs 21 residues. J was trimmed by 4 bases and V by 0 bases; bases with no gene match: 26. The CDR3 DNA reads as TGCAGTGCTAGAGATCAGTCGGGCCGTAGGACAGGGTTTTTCTTAGGGTACGAGCAGTACTTC. Protein: CSARDQSGRRTGFFLGYEQYF.

This clonotype rates as medium-sized. V is TRBV29-1 and J is TRBJ1-3; D is unclear. The CDR3 is 12 residues long. In germline, CDR1 is SQVTM, CDR2 ANQGSEA. V lost 3 bases and J lost 3, with 6 bases in between. CDR3 coding DNA: TGCAGCGTTGAGGGGTTTGGAAACACCATATATTTT. It yields the protein CSVEGFGNTIYF.

Only a few counts were recorded for this clonotype. One end of the junction is discordant with germline, which a read error may explain. J is TRBJ2-5 and V is TRBV7-7, with D perhaps TRBD1 (6 bases). CDR1 and CDR2 (germline): SSHAT, FNYEAQ (reference sequence). The CDR3 length is 14 residues. CDR3 DNA: TGTGCTAGCAGCCCCAGGGGTACCCCAGAGACCCAGTACTTC. Translation gives CASSPRGTPETQYF.

This clonotype has just a few counts. The chain joins TRBV28 to TRBJ1-1, with D tentatively TRBD1 (6 bases). The germline V gene has CDR1 MDHEN and CDR2 SYDVKM. With 7 bases removed from V and 1 base from J, the gap between germline ends came to 16 bases. This CDR3 spans 15 amino acids. The CDR3, as DNA: TGTGCCAGCATCACCGGGGGCATTACGAACACTGAAGCTTTCTTT. It encodes CASITGGITNTEAFF.

This clonotype was recorded only once. One junction end disagrees with the germline gene, perhaps due to a read error. This chain links TRBV30 with TRBJ2-3; the match to TRBD1 covers 7 bases. The CDR3 totals 12 residues. Per germline, CDR1 GTSNPN and CDR2 SVGIG (reference sequence). The CDR3 coding sequence is TGCGCGGCAGGGGGATCCACAGATACGCAGTATTTT. This encodes CAAGGSTDTQYF.

By sample fraction, this clonotype is medium-sized (0.01 to 0.1%). The J gene is TRBJ1-1, the V gene TRBV18; perhaps TRBD1 as D (6 bases). The CDR3 is made up of 15 amino acids. Germline CDR1 and CDR2: KGHSH and LQKENI. The V gene lost 1 base and the J gene lost 1 base, with 10 bases spanning the gap. The DNA for the CDR3 is TGTGCCAGCTCACCACGGGCGACAGGGAACACTGAAGCTTTCTTT. This codes for CASSPRATGNTEAFF.

This clonotype is termed medium-sized. The chain recombines TRBV7-3 with TRBJ2-3, with D tentatively TRBD1 (6 bases). This CDR3 is built from 14 residues. Trimming removed 3 bases at V and 6 bases at J, with 13 bases between. Germline V CDR1 and CDR2: SGHTA, FQGTGA. The CDR3 loop reads CASSFGGSRDTQYF. In DNA form, the CDR3 reads TGTGCCAGCAGCTTTGGGGGCTCTCGGGATACGCAGTATTTT.

Within the sample, this clonotype is medium-sized. V is TRBV20-1 and J is TRBJ2-7; no clear D. The germline V gene encodes CDR1 DFQATT and CDR2 SNEGSKA (reference sequence). The length of the CDR3 is 14 residues. V gave up 6 bases and J gave up 3 bases, with 18 bases separating them. The CDR3 sequence: CSATSSQERYEQYF. In nucleotides, the CDR3 is TGCAGTGCAACCAGTTCGCAGGAACGCTACGAGCAGTACTTC.

This clonotype is categorized as medium-sized (0.01 to 0.1%). The chain couples TRBV19 to TRBJ2-1; D uncertain. Germline assignment: CDR1 LNHDA and CDR2 SQIVND (reference sequence). Trimming took off 0 bases at V and 8 bases at J, with 11 bases between the two ends. The CDR3 extends over 14 amino acids. CDR3 nucleotide sequence: TGTGCCAGTAGTATAGATCTCCCAGCCTATGAGCAGTTCTTC. It translates to CASSIDLPAYEQFF. Full variable domain (missing parts from reference TRBV19 and TRBJ2-1): DGGITQSPKYLFRKEGQNVTLSCEQNLNHDAMYWYRQDPGQGLRLIYYSQIVNDFQKGDIAEGYSVSREKKESFPLTVTSAQKNPTAFYLCASSIDLPAYEQFFGPGTRLTVL.

In this sample, this clonotype turned up a few times. This chain uses TRBV20-1 with TRBJ2-7; TRBD2 matches at 8 bases. The germline V gene has CDR1 DFQATT and CDR2 SNEGSKA (reference sequence). This CDR3 region has 16 residues. Trimming cost V 6 bases and J 3 bases; bases outside gene matches: 16. The CDR3 loop is CSAQPTSGATYYEQYF. The CDR3 DNA is TGCAGTGCCCAACCCACTAGCGGAGCCACCTACTACGAGCAGTACTTC.

By its share, this clonotype is medium-sized (0.01 to 0.1%). V gene TRBV19 combines with J gene TRBJ1-6; a weak D match, TRBD1 (5 bases). Germline CDR1 reads LNHDA; CDR2 reads SQIVND (reference sequence). The V end was cut by 9 bases, the J end by 0 bases, with 12 bases between. The CDR3 length is 15 residues. The CDR3 here is CASGRGTSYNSPLHF. In DNA, the CDR3 is TGTGCCAGCGGTCGGGGCACCTCCTATAATTCACCCCTCCACTTT.

V usage is TRBV5-6 and J usage is TRBJ2-2; D perhaps matches TRBD1 (6 bases). The CDR3 has 12 amino acids. The ends were cut back, 4 bases at V and 9 bases at J, with 10 bases in the middle. Germline V gives CDR1 SGHDT, CDR2 YYEEEE. CDR3 coding DNA: TGTGCCAGCAGCCGGGACATCCGGGAGCTGTTTTTT. Encoded protein: CASSRDIRELFF.

This clonotype was observed a handful of times. J is TRBJ1-1 and V is TRBV29-1; D not certain. The V gene lost 4 bases and the J gene lost 1 base, with 7 bases spanning the gap. Germline CDR1 reads SQVTM; CDR2 reads ANQGSEA. This CDR3 has 12 residues. The CDR3 here is CSVAKGNTEAFF. In DNA form, the CDR3 reads TGCAGCGTTGCGAAGGGGAACACTGAAGCTTTCTTT. The entire variable domain, with the rest obtained from reference TRBV29-1 and TRBJ1-1, is as follows: SAVISQKPSRDICQRGTSLTIQCQVDSQVTMMFWYRQQPGQSLTLIATANQGSEATYESGFVIDKFPISRPNLTFSTLTVSNMSPEDSSIYLCSVAKGNTEAFFGQGTRLTVV.

This clonotype was seen a few times. The rearrangement links TRBV11-2 to TRBJ2-1; D gene uncertain. The germline gives CDR1 SGHAT, CDR2 FQNNGV. The CDR3 extends over 13 amino acids. The V gene lost 2 bases and the J gene lost 8 bases, with 10 bases spanning the gap. The CDR3 DNA is TGTGCCAGCAGCTTAAGTGGTCGTCATGAGCAGTTCTTC. It encodes CASSLSGRHEQFF.

This chain uses TRBV5-1 with TRBJ1-1; no firm D call. With 0 bases removed from V and 4 bases from J, the gap between germline ends came to 13 bases. Germline V gene data show CDR1 as SGHRS and CDR2 as YFSETQ. The CDR3 is 15 amino acids. The CDR3 loop is CASSLDDVVGTEAFF. The CDR3 region has the DNA TGCGCCAGCAGCTTGGATGACGTGGTCGGCACTGAAGCTTTCTTT.

This clonotype is labeled as medium-sized. The chain carries TRBV7-6 and TRBJ1-2; D is ambiguous. Between the trimmed V and J ends, which lost 7 bases and 2 bases, there was a span of 26 bases. The CDR3 totals 18 residues. Germline CDR1 and CDR2: SGHVS and FNYEAQ. CDR3 sequence reads: CASTPRISQAITNYGYTF. The DNA of the CDR3 is TGTGCCAGCACCCCTCGGATCTCCCAGGCAATAACGAACTATGGCTACACCTTC.

By its share, this clonotype is medium-sized. The chain combines TRBV5-4 with TRBJ1-2; D remains ambiguous. This CDR3 has 14 amino acids. Germline V lookup: CDR1 SGHNT, CDR2 YYREEE (reference sequence). The V and J ends lost 4 bases and 6 bases respectively, with 16 bases between them. The CDR3 region is CASSTTIEGNGYTF. The CDR3 region has the DNA TGTGCCAGCAGCACCACAATAGAAGGAAATGGCTACACCTTC.

This clonotype counts as medium-sized. V usage is TRBV28 and J usage is TRBJ2-7; D is unresolved. Germline CDR1 is MDHEN and CDR2 is SYDVKM. This CDR3 spans 12 amino acids. Trimming took 2 bases from V and 4 from J, leaving 6 bases between them. CDR3 in amino acids: CASSLGIYEQYF. In DNA form, the CDR3 reads TGTGCCAGCAGTTTAGGGATTTACGAGCAGTACTTC.

This clonotype was counted a few times. A much larger clone lies a single base off, so this may be a read error. V gene TRBV4-1 combines with J gene TRBJ2-3; 7 bases line up with TRBD1. Germline lookup yields CDR1 MGHRA and CDR2 YSYEKL. The CDR3 has 14 residues. For the CDR3, the DNA is TGCACCAGCAGCCAAGGGACAGGCACAGATACGCAGTATTTT. Residues: CTSSQGTGTDTQYF.

The chain couples TRBV5-1 to TRBJ2-3; 10 nucleotides align to TRBD2. The CDR3 runs 16 residues. Per the germline V gene, CDR1 is SGHRS and CDR2 is YFSETQ. Unmatched junction bases numbered 5, after V lost 4 bases and J lost 0 bases. The CDR3 loop is CASSPHSGRSTDTQYF. CDR3 DNA sequence: TGCGCCAGCAGCCCACATAGCGGGAGGAGCACAGATACGCAGTATTTT.

The J gene is TRBJ2-7, the V gene TRBV20-1; unclear D gene. Germline V lookup: CDR1 DFQATT, CDR2 SNEGSKA (reference sequence). This CDR3 is 13 amino acids long. Trimming took off 5 bases at V and 2 bases at J, with 13 bases between the two ends. The CDR3 sequence: CSAEPRRTYEQYF. For the CDR3, the DNA is TGCAGTGCTGAGCCCCGCAGGACCTACGAGCAGTACTTC.

The V call is TRBV24-1, the J call TRBJ1-5; D is uncertain. Germline CDR1 and CDR2: KGHDR and SFDVKD. V was clipped by 9 bases and J by 6 bases, with 14 bases between them. The CDR3 extends over 13 amino acids. The CDR3 loop is CATSIPSGQPQHF. Written as DNA, the CDR3 is TGTGCCACCTCCATCCCTTCAGGTCAGCCCCAGCATTTT.

The V gene is TRBV7-3, the J gene TRBJ2-5, with D possibly being TRBD1 (5 bases). This CDR3 is built from 15 residues. The V end was cut by 4 bases, the J end by 2 bases, with 14 bases between. CDR1 and CDR2 from the germline V gene are SGHTA and FQGTGA. The CDR3 reads CASSSLGQRQETQYF. As DNA, the CDR3 is TGTGCCAGCAGCTCCTTGGGGCAGCGACAAGAGACCCAGTACTTC. The whole variable domain, remainder taken from reference TRBV7-3 and TRBJ2-5, is GAGVSQTPSNKVTEKGKYVELRCDPISGHTALYWYRQSLGQGPEFLIYFQGTGAADDSGLPNDRFFAVRPEGSVSTLKIQRTERGDSAVYLCASSSLGQRQETQYFGPGTRLLVL.

This clonotype qualifies as medium-sized. CDR3 sequence: CASSLQGYQETQYF. CDR3 DNA sequence: TGTGCCAGCAGCTTACAGGGGTACCAAGAGACCCAGTACTTC. This chain uses TRBV7-9 with TRBJ2-5; tentatively, D is TRBD1 (6 bases). Trimming took 2 bases from V and 0 from J, leaving 7 bases between them. CDR3 length equals 14 residues. The germline CDR1 and CDR2 sequences are SEHNR and FQNEAQ (reference sequence).

This clonotype was recorded a few times. This rearrangement joins TRBV3-1 to TRBJ2-5; D call uncertain. CDR3 length equals 15 residues. V gave up 2 bases and J gave up 3 bases, with 13 bases separating them. The V gene's germline CDR1 is LGHDT and CDR2 YNNKEL (reference sequence). The CDR3 nucleotides read TGTGCCAGCAGCCAATCCCCCCGGGCGGAAGAGACCCAGTACTTC. It is translated as CASSQSPRAEETQYF.

J is TRBJ1-1 and V is TRBV5-1; maybe TRBD1 (5 bases). The CDR3 has 14 residues. Germline loops: CDR1 SGHRS, CDR2 YFSETQ. Trimming stripped 4 bases from V and 1 base from J, with 11 bases between. CDR3 region: CASSEGTANTEAFF. CDR3 in DNA: TGCGCCAGCAGCGAAGGGACGGCGAACACTGAAGCTTTCTTT.

This clonotype showed up many times. The chain combines TRBV6-1 with TRBJ1-1; D call uncertain. The V end was cut by 0 bases, the J end by 6 bases, with 11 bases between. Germline loops: CDR1 MNHNS, CDR2 SASEGT. This CDR3 comprises 14 residues. The CDR3: CASSEAGKRAEAFF. The CDR3 DNA reads TGTGCCAGCAGTGAAGCGGGCAAAAGGGCTGAAGCTTTCTTT.

This clonotype has at least ten counts. The V gene is TRBV10-3, the J gene TRBJ1-1; D is uncertain. Germline V gene data show CDR1 as ENHRY and CDR2 as SYGVKD. Trimming stripped 8 bases from V and 1 base from J, with 11 bases between. This CDR3 spans 13 amino acids. The CDR3 coding sequence is TGTGCCATCTCGACCGGGGAGAACACTGAAGCTTTCTTT. Translation gives CAISTGENTEAFF.